Shown below are 5 T cell receptor beta chains from a single sample sequenced in a study of T cell responses to AZD1222 COVID-19 vaccine. The protocol was immunoSEQ multiplex PCR, while the TCRdb copy is restricted to in-frame clones and leaves out a portion. The table shows around 100,000 clones, with about 90% occurring only once. This sample comprised peripheral blood, obtained 28 days after the second AZD1222 dose. These receptors were taken from an adult who received the AZD1222 COVID-19 vaccine.

This clone was picked up one time. V is TRBV19 and J is TRBJ1-5, with a weak D call TRBD1 (5 bases). Germline V gives CDR1 LNHDA, CDR2 SQIVND (reference sequence). The CDR3 is 17 amino acids. Trimming removed 6 bases from V and 1 base from J, with 19 bases in between. The CDR3 nucleotides read TGTGCCAGTAGCCCCCCCCGGGACCTCGGAAGCAATCAGCCCCAGCATTTT. Translation gives CASSPPRDLGSNQPQHF.

The J gene is TRBJ1-2, the V gene TRBV11-2; D is undetermined. CDR1 and CDR2 from the germline V gene are SGHAT and FQNNGV. V was cut by 4 bases and J by 4 bases, with 13 bases left in between. The CDR3 is 14 residues long. The CDR3 coding sequence is TGTGCCAGCAGCTCCACTAGGGCCCCCTATGGCTACACCTTC. It translates to CASSSTRAPYGYTF.

Written as DNA, the CDR3 is TGTGCCAGCAGTTCGGGACAAGTCTATGAAAAACTGTTTTTT. This sequence encodes CASSSGQVYEKLFF. V gene TRBV28 combines with J gene TRBJ1-4, with a possible D match to TRBD1 (6 bases). From germline, CDR1 is MDHEN and CDR2 SYDVKM. This CDR3 comprises 14 residues. Trimming took off 4 bases at V and 6 bases at J, with 12 bases between the two ends.

In DNA form, the CDR3 reads TGTGCCAGCAGTGACTCGGCGAACAATGAGCAGTTCTTC. Translation: CASSDSANNEQFF. This chain joins TRBV6-4 and TRBJ2-1; D unclear. Germline loops: CDR1 MRHNA, CDR2 SNTAGT. The V end lost 0 bases, the J end lost 5 bases, and 5 bases lay between the germline ends. The CDR3 runs to 13 residues.

The chain links TRBV5-5 to TRBJ2-5, with D possibly being TRBD2 (5 bases). Trimming stripped 6 bases from V and 2 bases from J, with 17 bases between. The CDR3 runs to 15 residues. Looked up from germline, CDR1 is SGHKS and CDR2 is YYEKEE (reference sequence). The CDR3 loop is CASTTNPGRQETQYF. The CDR3 bases are TGTGCCAGCACCACCAATCCGGGAAGGCAAGAGACCCAGTACTTC. The whole variable domain, remainder taken from reference TRBV5-5 and TRBJ2-5, is DAGVTQSPTHLIKTRGQQVTLRCSPISGHKSVSWYQQVLGQGPQFIFQYYEKEERGRGNFPDRFSARQFPNYSSELNVNALLLGDSALYLCASTTNPGRQETQYFGPGTRLLVL.